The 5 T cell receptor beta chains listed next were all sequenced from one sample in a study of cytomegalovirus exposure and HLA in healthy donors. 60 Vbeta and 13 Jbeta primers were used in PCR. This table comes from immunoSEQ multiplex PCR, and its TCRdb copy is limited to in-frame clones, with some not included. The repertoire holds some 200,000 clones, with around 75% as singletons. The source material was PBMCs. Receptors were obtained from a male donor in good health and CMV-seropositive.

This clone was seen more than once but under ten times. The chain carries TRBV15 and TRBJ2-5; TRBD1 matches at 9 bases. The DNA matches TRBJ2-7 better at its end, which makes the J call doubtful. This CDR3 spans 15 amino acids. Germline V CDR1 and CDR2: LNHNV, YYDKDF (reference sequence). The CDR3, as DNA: TGTGCCACCAGCAGAGGGACAGGGGTAGGCTACGAGCAGTACTTC. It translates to CATSRGTGVGYEQYF.

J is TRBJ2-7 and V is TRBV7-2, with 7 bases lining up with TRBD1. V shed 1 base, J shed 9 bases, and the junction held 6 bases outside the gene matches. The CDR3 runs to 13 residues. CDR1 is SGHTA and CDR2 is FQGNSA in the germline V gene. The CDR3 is CASSLVGQVGQYF. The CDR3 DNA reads TGTGCCAGCAGCTTAGTTGGACAGGTAGGGCAGTACTTC.

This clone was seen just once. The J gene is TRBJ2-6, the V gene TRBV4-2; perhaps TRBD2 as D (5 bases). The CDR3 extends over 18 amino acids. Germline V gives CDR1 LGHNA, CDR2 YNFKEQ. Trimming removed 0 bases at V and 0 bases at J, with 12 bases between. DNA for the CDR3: TGTGCCAGCAGCCAAGATGGAGTGCGGGTCTCTGGGGCCAACGTCCTGACTTTC. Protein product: CASSQDGVRVSGANVLTF.

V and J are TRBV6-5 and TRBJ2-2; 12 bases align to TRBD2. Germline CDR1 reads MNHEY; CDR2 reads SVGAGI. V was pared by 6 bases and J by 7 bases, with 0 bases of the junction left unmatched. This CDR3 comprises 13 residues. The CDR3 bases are TGTGCCAGCAGGGGACTAGCGGGCGGGGAGCTGTTTTTT. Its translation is CASRGLAGGELFF.

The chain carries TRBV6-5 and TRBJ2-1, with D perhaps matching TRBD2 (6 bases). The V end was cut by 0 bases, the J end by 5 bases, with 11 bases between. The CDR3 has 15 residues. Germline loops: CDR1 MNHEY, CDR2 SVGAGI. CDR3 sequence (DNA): TGTGCCAGCAGTTACTCGAACCCGGGAGACAATGAGCAGTTCTTC. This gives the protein CASSYSNPGDNEQFF.